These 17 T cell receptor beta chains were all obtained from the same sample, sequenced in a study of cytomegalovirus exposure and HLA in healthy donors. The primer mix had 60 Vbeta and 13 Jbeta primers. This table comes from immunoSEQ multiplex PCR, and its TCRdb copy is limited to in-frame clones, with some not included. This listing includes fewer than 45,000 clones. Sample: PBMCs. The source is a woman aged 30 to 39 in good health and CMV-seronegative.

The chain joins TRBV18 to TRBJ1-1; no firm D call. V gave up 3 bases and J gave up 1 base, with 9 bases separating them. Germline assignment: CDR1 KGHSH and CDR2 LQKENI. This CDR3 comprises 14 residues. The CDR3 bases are TGTGCCAGCTCACCGGTGGCACAGAACACTGAAGCTTTCTTT. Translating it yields CASSPVAQNTEAFF.

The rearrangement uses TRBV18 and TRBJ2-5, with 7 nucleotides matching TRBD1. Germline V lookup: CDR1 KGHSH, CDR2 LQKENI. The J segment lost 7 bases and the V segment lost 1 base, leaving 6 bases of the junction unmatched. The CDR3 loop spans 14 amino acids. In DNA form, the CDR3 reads TGTGCCAGCTCACCACATAAGGGGGCGGTGACCCAGTACTTC. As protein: CASSPHKGAVTQYF. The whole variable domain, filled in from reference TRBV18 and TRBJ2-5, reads NAGVMQNPRHLVRRRGQEARLRCSPMKGHSHVYWYRQLPEEGLKFMVYLQKENIIDESGMPKERFSAEFPKEGPSILRIQQVVRGDSAAYFCASSPHKGAVTQYFGPGTRLLVL.

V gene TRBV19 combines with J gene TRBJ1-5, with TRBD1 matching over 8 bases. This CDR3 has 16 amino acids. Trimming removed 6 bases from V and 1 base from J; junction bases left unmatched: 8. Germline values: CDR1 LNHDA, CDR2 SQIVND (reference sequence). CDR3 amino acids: CASSTRGLGSNQPQHF. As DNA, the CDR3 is TGTGCCAGTAGCACCAGGGGGCTGGGAAGCAATCAGCCCCAGCATTTT.

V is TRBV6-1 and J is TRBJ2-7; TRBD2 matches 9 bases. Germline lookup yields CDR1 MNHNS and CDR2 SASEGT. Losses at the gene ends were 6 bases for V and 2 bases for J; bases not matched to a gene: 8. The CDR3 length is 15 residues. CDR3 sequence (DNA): TGTGCCAGCAGACCCCTAGCGGGAACTCCCTACGAGCAGTACTTC. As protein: CASRPLAGTPYEQYF.

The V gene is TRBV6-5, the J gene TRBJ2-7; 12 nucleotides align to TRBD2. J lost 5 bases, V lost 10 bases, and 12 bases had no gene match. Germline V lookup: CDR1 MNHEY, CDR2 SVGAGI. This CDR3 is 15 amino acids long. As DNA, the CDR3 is TGTGCCACCCAAGGACTAGCGGGATTTGTGAACGAGCAGTACTTC. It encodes CATQGLAGFVNEQYF.

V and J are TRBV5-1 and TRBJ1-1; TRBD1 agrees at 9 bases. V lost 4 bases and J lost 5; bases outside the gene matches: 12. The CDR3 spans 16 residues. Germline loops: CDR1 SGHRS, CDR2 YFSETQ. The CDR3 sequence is CASSPPSGTGRTEAFF. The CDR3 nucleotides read TGCGCCAGCAGCCCTCCCTCCGGGACAGGGAGGACTGAAGCTTTCTTT.

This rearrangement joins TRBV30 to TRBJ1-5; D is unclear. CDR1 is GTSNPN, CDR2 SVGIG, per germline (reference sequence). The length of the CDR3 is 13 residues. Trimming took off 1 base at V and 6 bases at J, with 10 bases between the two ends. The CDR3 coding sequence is TGTGCCTGGAGTGAAGGGAGAAGTCAGCCCCAGCATTTT. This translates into CAWSEGRSQPQHF. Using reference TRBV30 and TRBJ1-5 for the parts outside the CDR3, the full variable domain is SQTIHQWPATLVQPVGSPLSLECTVEGTSNPNLYWYRQAAGRGLQLLFYSVGIGQISSEVPQNLSASRPQDRQFILSSKKLLLSDSGFYLCAWSEGRSQPQHFGDGTRLSIL.

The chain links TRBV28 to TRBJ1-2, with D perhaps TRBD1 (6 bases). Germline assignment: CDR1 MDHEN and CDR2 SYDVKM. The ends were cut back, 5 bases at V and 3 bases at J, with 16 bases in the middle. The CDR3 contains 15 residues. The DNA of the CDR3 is TGTGCCAGCAGTCAATCGGGGGGGCGGCACTATGGCTACACCTTC. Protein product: CASSQSGGRHYGYTF.

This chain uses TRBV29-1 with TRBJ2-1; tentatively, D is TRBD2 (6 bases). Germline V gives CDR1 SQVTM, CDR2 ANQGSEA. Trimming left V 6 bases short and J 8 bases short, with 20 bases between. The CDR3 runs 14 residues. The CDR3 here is CSVRTLEGGYEQFF. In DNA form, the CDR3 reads TGCAGCGTGAGAACACTAGAGGGAGGATATGAGCAGTTCTTC.

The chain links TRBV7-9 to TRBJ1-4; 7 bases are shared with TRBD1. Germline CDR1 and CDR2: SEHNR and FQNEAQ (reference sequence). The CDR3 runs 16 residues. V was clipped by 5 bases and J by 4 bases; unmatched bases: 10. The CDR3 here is CASSQRTGAINEKLFF. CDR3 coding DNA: TGTGCCAGCAGCCAAAGAACAGGGGCCATTAATGAAAAACTGTTTTTT.

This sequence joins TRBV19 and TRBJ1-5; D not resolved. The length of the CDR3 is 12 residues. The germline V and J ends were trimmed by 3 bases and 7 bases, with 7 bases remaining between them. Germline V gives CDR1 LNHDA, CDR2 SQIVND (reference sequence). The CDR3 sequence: CASSIERQPQHF. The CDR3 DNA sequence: TGTGCCAGTAGTATTGAGCGGCAGCCCCAGCATTTT.

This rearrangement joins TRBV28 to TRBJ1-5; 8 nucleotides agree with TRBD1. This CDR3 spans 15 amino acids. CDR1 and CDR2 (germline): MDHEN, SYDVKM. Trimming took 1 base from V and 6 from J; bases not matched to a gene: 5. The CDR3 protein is CASSLSTGVRQPQHF. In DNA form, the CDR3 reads TGTGCCAGCAGTTTATCGACAGGGGTACGTCAGCCCCAGCATTTT. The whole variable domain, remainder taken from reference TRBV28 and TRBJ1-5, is DVKVTQSSRYLVKRTGEKVFLECVQDMDHENMFWYRQDPGLGLRLIYFSYDVKMKEKGDIPEGYSVSREKKERFSLILESASTNQTSMYLCASSLSTGVRQPQHFGDGTRLSIL.

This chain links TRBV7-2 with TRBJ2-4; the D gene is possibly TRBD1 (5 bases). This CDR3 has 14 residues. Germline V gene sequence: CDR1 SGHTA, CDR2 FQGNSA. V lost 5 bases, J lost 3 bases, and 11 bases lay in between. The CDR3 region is CASSTNRGKNIQYF. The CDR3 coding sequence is TGTGCCAGCAGCACAAATAGGGGCAAAAACATTCAGTACTTC.

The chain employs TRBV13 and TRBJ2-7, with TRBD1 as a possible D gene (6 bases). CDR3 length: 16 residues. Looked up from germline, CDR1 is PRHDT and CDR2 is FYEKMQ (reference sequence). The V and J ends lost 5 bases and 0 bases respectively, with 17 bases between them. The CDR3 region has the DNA TGTGCCAGCAGCGCTTCCGGGACACTGGGCTCCTACGAGCAGTACTTC. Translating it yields CASSASGTLGSYEQYF. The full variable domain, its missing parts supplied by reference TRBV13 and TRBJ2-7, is AAGVIQSPRHLIKEKRETATLKCYPIPRHDTVYWYQQGPGQDPQFLISFYEKMQSDKGSIPDRFSAQQFSDYHSELNMSSLELGDSALYFCASSASGTLGSYEQYFGPGTRLTVT.

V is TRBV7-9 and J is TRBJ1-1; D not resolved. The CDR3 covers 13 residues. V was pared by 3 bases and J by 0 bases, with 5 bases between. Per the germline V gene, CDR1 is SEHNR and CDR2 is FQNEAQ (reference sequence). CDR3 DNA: TGTGCCAGCAGCTTGGAGATGAACACTGAAGCTTTCTTT. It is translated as CASSLEMNTEAFF.

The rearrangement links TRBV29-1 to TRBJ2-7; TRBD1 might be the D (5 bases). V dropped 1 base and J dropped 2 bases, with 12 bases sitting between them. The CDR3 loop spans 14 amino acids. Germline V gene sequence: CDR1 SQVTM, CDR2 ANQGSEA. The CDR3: CSVEGEDSAYEQYF. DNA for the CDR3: TGCAGCGTTGAAGGGGAAGACAGTGCCTACGAGCAGTACTTC.

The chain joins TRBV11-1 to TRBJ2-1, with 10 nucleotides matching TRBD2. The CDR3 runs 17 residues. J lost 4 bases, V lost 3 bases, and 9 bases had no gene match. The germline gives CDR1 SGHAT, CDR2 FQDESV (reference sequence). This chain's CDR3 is CASSLLREAGGYNEQFF. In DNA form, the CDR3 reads TGTGCCAGCAGCTTGCTGCGAGAAGCGGGAGGGTACAATGAGCAGTTCTTC.